Listed here are 2 T cell receptor beta chains from one sample, sequenced in a study of cytomegalovirus exposure and HLA in healthy donors. Assay used: immunoSEQ multiplex PCR; TCRdb lists only in-frame clones, some missing. The table records about 180,000 clones, 87% of them present only once. The specimen sequenced was PBMCs. These receptor sequences come from a woman aged 30 to 39 in good health and CMV-seronegative.

This chain connects TRBV5-6 to TRBJ2-1; TRBD1 agrees at 9 bases. The CDR3 is made up of 19 amino acids. The germline V gene encodes CDR1 SGHDT and CDR2 YYEEEE. The ends lost 4 bases at V and 0 bases at J; junction bases unmatched: 14. CDR3 loop: CASSPGTGSILVSYNEQFF. CDR3 coding DNA: TGTGCCAGCAGCCCCGGGACAGGGTCTATATTGGTCTCCTACAATGAGCAGTTCTTC.

This clone appeared a single time. The genes are TRBV30 and TRBJ2-2, with D unresolved. Germline CDR1 reads GTSNPN; CDR2 reads SVGIG (reference sequence). V lost 2 bases to trimming and J lost 7 bases, with 11 bases between them. The CDR3 length is 13 residues. The CDR3 is CAWSFGENGELFF. DNA of the CDR3: TGTGCCTGGAGTTTCGGTGAAAACGGGGAGCTGTTTTTT.